Below, 31 T cell receptor beta chains from the same sample are listed, as sequenced in a study of cytomegalovirus exposure and HLA in healthy donors. In the PCR, 60 Vbeta and 13 Jbeta primers were used. Generated by immunoSEQ multiplex PCR, the TCRdb table keeps only in-frame clones and is missing some. The sample has 150,000 to 200,000 clones, 70% to 80% seen once; the top ten hold 1.6%. The specimen sequenced was PBMCs. These receptors were collected from a woman between 45 and 60 years old in good health and CMV-seronegative.

This clone showed up just a few times. The chain carries TRBV19 and TRBJ1-1; TRBD1 aligns across 12 bases. V shed 3 bases, J shed 3 bases, and the junction held 2 bases outside the gene matches. The germline V gene has CDR1 LNHDA and CDR2 SQIVND (reference sequence). The CDR3 has 15 amino acids. CDR3 residues: CASSIGTGGYTEAFF. In nucleotides, the CDR3 is TGTGCCAGTAGTATCGGGACAGGGGGCTACACTGAAGCTTTCTTT.

This clone was seen once. V gene TRBV9 combines with J gene TRBJ2-7, with 9 bases matching TRBD2. Germline V gene sequence: CDR1 SGDLS, CDR2 YYNGEE. The CDR3 contains 15 residues. The J segment lost 1 base and the V segment lost 2 bases, leaving 4 bases of the junction unmatched. This CDR3 is CASSVRAGGSYEQYF. The CDR3 DNA is TGTGCCAGCAGCGTCCGAGCGGGGGGATCCTACGAGCAGTACTTC.

This chain links TRBV5-4 with TRBJ1-3, with D maybe TRBD1 (6 bases). From germline, CDR1 is SGHNT and CDR2 YYREEE (reference sequence). The CDR3 sequence is 17 residues long. V gave up 4 bases and J gave up 0 bases, with 17 bases separating them. This CDR3 reads CASSPAGGGHSGNTIYF. Here the CDR3 DNA reads TGTGCCAGCAGCCCCGCCGGGGGGGGCCACTCTGGAAACACCATATATTTT.

This sequence joins TRBV2 and TRBJ2-3; the match to TRBD2 covers 9 bases. With V trimmed by 8 bases and J by 3 bases, 9 bases remained unmatched. The CDR3 sequence is 15 residues long. From germline, CDR1 is SNHLY and CDR2 FYNNEI. CDR3 in DNA: TGTGCCAGCTCCCAAGAAGCGGGAGGTACAGATACGCAGTATTTT. Translated: CASSQEAGGTDTQYF. Variable domain in full (rest from reference TRBV2 and TRBJ2-3): EPEVTQTPSHQVTQMGQEVILRCVPISNHLYFYWYRQILGQKVEFLVSFYNNEISEKSEIFDDQFSVERPDGSNFTLKIRSTKLEDSAMYFCASSQEAGGTDTQYFGPGTRLTVL.

The chain employs TRBV15 and TRBJ2-1; 10 nucleotides agree with TRBD2. J was trimmed by 0 bases and V by 2 bases; bases with no gene match: 4. The CDR3 spans 17 residues. Germline values: CDR1 LNHNV, CDR2 YYDKDF (reference sequence). Here the CDR3 reads CATSRPWTSGSYNEQFF. For the CDR3, the DNA is TGTGCCACCAGCAGACCTTGGACTAGCGGCTCCTACAATGAGCAGTTCTTC.

The chain recombines TRBV19 with TRBJ1-1; possibly TRBD1 for D (6 bases). V was clipped by 3 bases and J by 6 bases, with 14 bases between them. The CDR3 contains 14 residues. Looked up from germline, CDR1 is LNHDA and CDR2 is SQIVND (reference sequence). The CDR3 DNA reads as TGTGCCAGTAGTATTGGAGGGGGGGTAGCTGAAGCTTTCTTT. Its protein is CASSIGGGVAEAFF.

The chain uses TRBV6-4 and TRBJ2-7; 14 nucleotides align to TRBD2. The CDR3 consists of 16 residues. With V trimmed by 0 bases and J by 4 bases, 2 bases remained unmatched. Germline CDR1 and CDR2: MRHNA and SNTAGT. The CDR3 DNA follows: TGTGCCAGCAGTGACTCGGGGACTAGCGGGAGTTACGAGCAGTACTTC. Its translation: CASSDSGTSGSYEQYF.

This clone was observed a few times. The DNA of the CDR3 is TGTGCCAGCAGCGTTGAGTTTAGCTCCTACGAGCAGTACTTC. Protein: CASSVEFSSYEQYF. The rearrangement joins TRBV9 to TRBJ2-7, with D uncertain. The V and J ends lost 2 bases and 0 bases respectively, with 9 bases between them. The V gene's germline CDR1 is SGDLS and CDR2 YYNGEE. The CDR3 is made up of 14 amino acids.

This rearrangement joins TRBV18 to TRBJ1-4, with 8 bases matching TRBD1. The CDR3 is 15 residues long. Germline CDR1 reads KGHSH; CDR2 reads LQKENI. Trimming cost V 3 bases and J 3 bases; bases outside gene matches: 3. The CDR3 coding sequence is TGTGCCAGCTCACCCCTGACAGGGGCTAATGAAAAACTGTTTTTT. Its protein is CASSPLTGANEKLFF.

The chain carries TRBV7-2 and TRBJ1-3; D is unresolved. Trimming stripped 1 base from V and 0 bases from J, with 10 bases between. The V gene's germline CDR1 is SGHTA and CDR2 FQGNSA. CDR3 size: 16 residues. The CDR3 DNA reads TGTGCCAGCAGCTTAGTTGGCAGAAACTCTGGAAACACCATATATTTT. Protein: CASSLVGRNSGNTIYF.

The genes are TRBV2 and TRBJ1-1, with D hard to call. Deletions cut 11 bases from V and 11 bases from J, with 24 bases between. The germline gives CDR1 SNHLY, CDR2 FYNNEI. CDR3 length: 13 amino acids. The DNA for the CDR3 is TGTGCCTGCGACCCTTCGACGGGTAGTGTTGCTTTCTTT. Translating gives CACDPSTGSVAFF. Filled out from reference TRBV2 and TRBJ1-1, the complete variable domain reads EPEVTQTPSHQVTQMGQEVILRCVPISNHLYFYWYRQILGQKVEFLVSFYNNEISEKSEIFDDQFSVERPDGSNFTLKIRSTKLEDSAMYFCACDPSTGSVAFFGQGTRLTVV.

The chain is built from TRBV6-1 and TRBJ2-7; 12 bases are a match to TRBD2. V shed 3 bases and J 5 bases; nucleotides not matched to a gene: 14. From germline, CDR1 is MNHNS and CDR2 SASEGT. The CDR3 has 18 residues. The CDR3 DNA reads as TGTGCCAGCAGTGAGGCGGTATCTGGACTAGCGGGATTTAACGAGCAGTACTTC. It codes for CASSEAVSGLAGFNEQYF.

The rearrangement joins TRBV9 to TRBJ2-1; the match to TRBD2 covers 9 bases. CDR3 size: 13 residues. Germline V gene data show CDR1 as SGDLS and CDR2 as YYNGEE. Trimming took 3 bases from V and 8 from J; bases not matched to a gene: 3. The chain's CDR3 is CASSGLAVYEQFF. In DNA, the CDR3 is TGTGCCAGCAGCGGACTAGCGGTGTATGAGCAGTTCTTC.

This clone was detected a few times. This rearrangement joins TRBV12-5 to TRBJ2-5, with a weak D call TRBD1 (5 bases). Germline CDR1 reads LGHNT; CDR2 reads FRNRAP. CDR3 length: 16 residues. V was shortened by 6 bases and J by 0 bases, with 17 bases between the two germline ends. CDR3 protein: CASGLRAGQYQETQYF. The CDR3 nucleotides are TGTGCTAGTGGCCTCCGGGCAGGGCAGTACCAAGAGACCCAGTACTTC.

The rearrangement uses TRBV5-4 and TRBJ2-3; D might be TRBD1 (6 bases). Trimming removed 3 bases at V and 4 bases at J, with 21 bases between. This CDR3 region has 17 residues. The germline V gene has CDR1 SGHNT and CDR2 YYREEE (reference sequence). The CDR3 DNA follows: TGTGCCAGCAGCTCACCCTCGGATGGCAGGGGACCAGATACGCAGTATTTT. It yields the protein CASSSPSDGRGPDTQYF.

The rearrangement links TRBV9 to TRBJ1-1, with a weak D call TRBD1 (5 bases). The CDR3 is 13 residues long. Per the germline V gene, CDR1 is SGDLS and CDR2 is YYNGEE. V was trimmed by 0 bases and J by 6 bases, leaving 9 bases between them. The CDR3 here is CASSVGMGPEAFF. For the CDR3, the DNA is TGTGCCAGCAGCGTAGGGATGGGGCCTGAAGCTTTCTTT. Drawing the rest from reference TRBV9 and TRBJ1-1, the complete variable domain is DSGVTQTPKHLITATGQRVTLRCSPRSGDLSVYWYQQSLDQGLQFLIQYYNGEERAKGNILERFSAQQFPDLHSELNLSSLELGDSALYFCASSVGMGPEAFFGQGTRLTVV.

The V gene is TRBV5-4, the J gene TRBJ1-4, with D perhaps TRBD1 (6 bases). The CDR3 consists of 17 residues. CDR1 and CDR2 (germline): SGHNT, YYREEE (reference sequence). Trimming cost V 4 bases and J 8 bases, with 24 bases left between them. CDR3 protein: CASSPSGRGGISEKLFF. For the CDR3, the DNA is TGTGCCAGCAGCCCCAGTGGTCGGGGGGGCATTTCGGAAAAACTGTTTTTT.

The rearrangement links TRBV5-4 to TRBJ2-2; the match to TRBD1 covers 10 bases. This CDR3 is built from 13 residues. Germline V CDR1 and CDR2: SGHNT, YYREEE (reference sequence). J was trimmed by 8 bases and V by 9 bases; bases with no gene match: 7. The CDR3 loop reads CATTGGLRGELFF. Here the CDR3 DNA reads TGTGCCACGACAGGGGGCTTGCGGGGGGAGCTGTTTTTT.

The chain is built from TRBV13 and TRBJ1-1; TRBD1 agrees at 8 bases. The V gene end was trimmed by 2 bases and the J gene end by 1 base; junction bases not matched to a gene: 3. This CDR3 contains 15 residues. Germline V gene sequence: CDR1 PRHDT, CDR2 FYEKMQ (reference sequence). DNA of the CDR3: TGTGCCAGCAGCTTAATGGGGACAGGGAACACTGAAGCTTTCTTT. Protein: CASSLMGTGNTEAFF.

The chain couples TRBV5-1 to TRBJ1-1, with TRBD1 identical over 8 bases. The V gene's germline CDR1 is SGHRS and CDR2 YFSETQ. V shed 4 bases and J 3 bases; nucleotides not matched to a gene: 5. This CDR3 region has 14 residues. Written as DNA, the CDR3 is TGCGCCAGCAGCAGAAACAGGGGGGACACTGAAGCTTTCTTT. This codes for CASSRNRGDTEAFF.

This clone has only a few counts. This chain links TRBV6-5 with TRBJ1-1; D call uncertain. From germline, CDR1 is MNHEY and CDR2 SVGAGI. The V end lost 5 bases, the J end lost 0 bases, and 13 bases lay between the germline ends. The CDR3 sequence is 15 residues long. The DNA for the CDR3 is TGTGCCAGCAGTCTTCAGGAAATTATGAACACTGAAGCTTTCTTT. Its protein product is CASSLQEIMNTEAFF.

The gene calls are TRBV9 and TRBJ2-3, with 16 bases lining up with TRBD2. Germline V gives CDR1 SGDLS, CDR2 YYNGEE. J gave up 4 bases and V 7 bases, and 9 bases lay outside the gene matches. The CDR3 is made up of 17 amino acids. The CDR3 DNA is TGTGCCAGCGCGGGGACTAGCGGGGGGGCGTTCGCAGATACGCAGTATTTT. This encodes CASAGTSGGAFADTQYF.

This rearrangement joins TRBV5-6 to TRBJ1-5; 9 nucleotides agree with TRBD1. Trimming cost V 5 bases and J 4 bases; bases outside gene matches: 10. CDR1 is SGHDT, CDR2 YYEEEE, per germline. The CDR3 totals 16 residues. CDR3 DNA sequence: TGTGCCAGCAGTTCAATGGTCGGACAGGGGAATCAGCCCCAGCATTTT. Protein sequence: CASSSMVGQGNQPQHF.

The CDR3 nucleotides read TGTGCCAGCAGTCGGGCGGGGGTCAGGACGAACAATGAGCAGTTCTTC. It codes for CASSRAGVRTNNEQFF. The chain carries TRBV27 and TRBJ2-1, with TRBD2 matching over 7 bases. Looked up from germline, CDR1 is MNHEY and CDR2 is SMNVEV (reference sequence). With 5 bases clipped from V and 5 bases from J, the junction kept 12 bases outside the gene matches. This CDR3 comprises 16 residues.

The chain is built from TRBV27 and TRBJ2-4; D is perhaps TRBD2 (7 bases). With 5 bases removed from V and 7 bases from J, the gap between germline ends came to 21 bases. The CDR3 consists of 16 residues. Germline values: CDR1 MNHEY, CDR2 SMNVEV (reference sequence). CDR3 sequence reads: CASSPRGGGFWNIQYF. In nucleotides, the CDR3 is TGTGCCAGCAGTCCCCGGGGAGGGGGTTTCTGGAACATTCAGTACTTC.

The rearrangement links TRBV19 to TRBJ2-3; 7 bases are a match to TRBD1. J gave up 0 bases and V 3 bases, and 9 bases lay outside the gene matches. Looked up from germline, CDR1 is LNHDA and CDR2 is SQIVND (reference sequence). The CDR3 spans 17 residues. Here the CDR3 DNA reads TGTGCCAGTAGTATTGACAGGGACACCTCTAGCACAGATACGCAGTATTTT. This codes for CASSIDRDTSSTDTQYF.

V gene TRBV28 combines with J gene TRBJ2-7; TRBD1 aligns across 8 bases. Per the germline V gene, CDR1 is MDHEN and CDR2 is SYDVKM. With V trimmed by 6 bases and J by 4 bases, 5 bases remained unmatched. The CDR3 sequence is 13 residues long. For the CDR3, the DNA is TGTGCCAGCAGGGGGACAGGAAGGTACGAGCAGTACTTC. Translated, it gives CASRGTGRYEQYF.

The J gene is TRBJ1-3, the V gene TRBV18; D unresolved. The CDR3 sequence is 16 residues long. The V gene's germline CDR1 is KGHSH and CDR2 LQKENI. Trimming shortened V by 3 bases and J by 4 bases, and 16 bases separated the two germline ends. CDR3 sequence reads: CASSPRGAGSGNTIYF. The CDR3 nucleotides read TGTGCCAGCTCACCCCGGGGAGCAGGCTCCGGAAACACCATATATTTT.

The chain uses TRBV19 and TRBJ1-1; D is unresolved. The CDR3 extends over 11 amino acids. The V end lost 9 bases, the J end lost 5 bases, and 10 bases lay between the germline ends. Germline V lookup: CDR1 LNHDA, CDR2 SQIVND (reference sequence). CDR3 in DNA: TGTGCCAGCAGCGGGTTAACTGAAGCTTTCTTT. As protein: CASSGLTEAFF.

The chain is built from TRBV7-9 and TRBJ1-1; a weak D match, TRBD1 (6 bases). This CDR3 contains 14 residues. CDR1 and CDR2 (germline): SEHNR, FQNEAQ (reference sequence). Trimming cost V 6 bases and J 1 base, with 12 bases left between them. The CDR3 sequence is CASRTPGQNTEAFF. In nucleotides, the CDR3 is TGTGCCAGCAGGACACCGGGACAGAACACTGAAGCTTTCTTT.

V and J are TRBV7-2 and TRBJ2-7; weak D call: TRBD2 (7 bases). Germline CDR1 is SGHTA and CDR2 is FQGNSA. The CDR3 loop spans 15 amino acids. The V end lost 2 bases, the J end lost 4 bases, and 15 bases lay between the germline ends. The CDR3 DNA sequence: TGTGCCAGCAGCTTAAAAGGGGGGGGACTTTACGAGCAGTACTTC. Its translation is CASSLKGGGLYEQYF.